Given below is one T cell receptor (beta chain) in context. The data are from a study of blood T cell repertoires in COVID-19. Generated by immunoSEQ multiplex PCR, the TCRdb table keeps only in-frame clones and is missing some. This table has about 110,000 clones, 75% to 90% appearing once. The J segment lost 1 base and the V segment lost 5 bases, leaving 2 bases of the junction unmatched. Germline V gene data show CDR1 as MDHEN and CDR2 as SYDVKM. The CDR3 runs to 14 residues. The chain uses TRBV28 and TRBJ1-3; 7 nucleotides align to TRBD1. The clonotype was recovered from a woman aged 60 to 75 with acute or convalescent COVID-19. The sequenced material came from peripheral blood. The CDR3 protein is CASSKQGSGNTIYF. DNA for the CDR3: TGTGCCAGCAGTAAACAGGGGTCTGGAAACACCATATATTTT.